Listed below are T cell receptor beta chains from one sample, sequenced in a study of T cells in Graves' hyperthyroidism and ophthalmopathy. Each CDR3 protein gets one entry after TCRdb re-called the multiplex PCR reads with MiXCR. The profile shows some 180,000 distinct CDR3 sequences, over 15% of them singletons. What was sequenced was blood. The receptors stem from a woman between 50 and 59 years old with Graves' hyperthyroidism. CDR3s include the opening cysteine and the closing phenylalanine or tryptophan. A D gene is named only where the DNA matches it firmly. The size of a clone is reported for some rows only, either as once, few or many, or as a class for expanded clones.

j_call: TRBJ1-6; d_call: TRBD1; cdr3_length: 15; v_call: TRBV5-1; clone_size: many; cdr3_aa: CASRMGGTEESPLHF; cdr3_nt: TGCGCCAGCCGGATGGGAGGGACAGAGGAATCACCCCTCCACTTT
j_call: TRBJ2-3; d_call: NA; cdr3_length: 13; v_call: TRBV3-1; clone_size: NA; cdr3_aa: CASSRGVLDTQYF; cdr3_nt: TGTGCCAGCAGTCGAGGTGTACTGGATACGCAGTATTTT
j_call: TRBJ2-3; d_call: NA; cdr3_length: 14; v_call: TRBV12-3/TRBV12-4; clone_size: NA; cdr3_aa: CVSRLWDGADTQYF; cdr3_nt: TGTGTCAGCAGACTGTGGGACGGGGCAGATACGCAGTATTTT
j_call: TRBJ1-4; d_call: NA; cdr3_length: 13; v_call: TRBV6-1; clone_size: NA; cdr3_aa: CASNPGLSEKLFF; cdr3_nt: TGTGCCAGCAATCCAGGGTTAAGTGAAAAACTGTTTTTT
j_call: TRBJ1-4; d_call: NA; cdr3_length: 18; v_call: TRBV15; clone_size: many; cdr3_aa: CATSRDSRQGRRVEKLFF; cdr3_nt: TGTGCCACCAGCAGAGATTCTCGGCAGGGGCGGAGGGTTGAAAAACTGTTTTTT
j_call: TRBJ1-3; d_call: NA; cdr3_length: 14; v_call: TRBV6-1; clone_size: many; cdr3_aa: CASRQGGSGNTIYF; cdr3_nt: TGTGCCAGCAGGCAGGGAGGCTCTGGAAACACCATATATTTT
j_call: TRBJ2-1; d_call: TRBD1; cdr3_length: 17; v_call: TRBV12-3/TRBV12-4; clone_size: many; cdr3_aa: CASSRNRPGGGYNEQFF; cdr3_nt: TGTGCCAGCAGCCGAAACCGACCAGGGGGCGGCTACAATGAGCAGTTCTTC
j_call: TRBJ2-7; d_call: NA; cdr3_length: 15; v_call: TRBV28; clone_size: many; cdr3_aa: CASSFAGMRTYEQYF; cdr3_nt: TGTGCCAGCAGTTTCGCCGGGATGAGAACCTACGAGCAGTACTTC
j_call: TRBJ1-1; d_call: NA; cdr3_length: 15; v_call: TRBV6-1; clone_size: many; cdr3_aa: CATAFQGSLNTEAFF; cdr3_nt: TGTGCCACCGCCTTCCAGGGCTCGCTGAACACTGAAGCTTTCTTT
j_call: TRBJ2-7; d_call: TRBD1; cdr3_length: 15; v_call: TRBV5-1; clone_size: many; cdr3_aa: CASSPWDSGSREQYF; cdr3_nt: TGCGCCAGCAGCCCCTGGGACAGCGGCTCTCGCGAGCAGTACTTC
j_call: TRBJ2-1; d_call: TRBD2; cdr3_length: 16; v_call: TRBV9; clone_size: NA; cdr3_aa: CASSALGLAGRDEQFF; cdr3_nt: TGTGCCAGCAGCGCCCTCGGTCTAGCGGGGAGGGATGAGCAGTTCTTC
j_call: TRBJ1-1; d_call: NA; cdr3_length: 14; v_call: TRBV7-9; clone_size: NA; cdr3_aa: CASSSQGVSAEAFF; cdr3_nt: TGTGCCAGCAGCTCCCAGGGAGTTAGCGCTGAAGCTTTCTTT
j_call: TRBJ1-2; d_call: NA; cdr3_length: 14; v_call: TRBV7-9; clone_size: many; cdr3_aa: CASSSREIPGGYTF; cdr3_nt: TGTGCCAGCAGCTCACGTGAAATTCCAGGTGGCTACACCTTC
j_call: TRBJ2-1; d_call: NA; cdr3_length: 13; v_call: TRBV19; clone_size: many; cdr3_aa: CASGQGFYNEQFF; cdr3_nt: TGTGCCAGTGGCCAGGGTTTCTACAATGAGCAGTTCTTC
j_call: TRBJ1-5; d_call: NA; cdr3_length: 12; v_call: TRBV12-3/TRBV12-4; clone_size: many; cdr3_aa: CASKGSNQPQHF; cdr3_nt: TGTGCCAGCAAGGGAAGCAATCAGCCCCAGCATTTT
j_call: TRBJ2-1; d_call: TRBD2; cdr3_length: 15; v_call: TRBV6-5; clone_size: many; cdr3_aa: CASSYASGTGTEQFF; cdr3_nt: TGTGCCAGCAGTTATGCTAGCGGGACCGGAACTGAGCAGTTCTTC
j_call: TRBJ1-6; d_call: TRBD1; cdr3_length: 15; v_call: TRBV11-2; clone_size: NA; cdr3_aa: CASSIAGGLGSPLHF; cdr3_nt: TGTGCCAGCAGCATAGCAGGGGGTCTAGGTTCACCCCTCCACTTT
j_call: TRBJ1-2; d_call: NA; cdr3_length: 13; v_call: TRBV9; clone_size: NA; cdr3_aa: CASSIQGGYGYTF; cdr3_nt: TGTGCCAGCAGCATCCAGGGCGGCTATGGCTACACCTTC
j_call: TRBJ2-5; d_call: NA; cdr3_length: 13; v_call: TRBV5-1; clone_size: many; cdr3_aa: CASSTPGGETQYF; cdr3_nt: TGCGCCAGCAGCACCCCCGGGGGAGAGACCCAGTACTTC
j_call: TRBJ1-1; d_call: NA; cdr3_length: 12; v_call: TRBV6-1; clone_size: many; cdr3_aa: CASSEVWTEAFF; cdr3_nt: TGTGCCAGCAGTGAAGTTTGGACTGAAGCTTTCTTT
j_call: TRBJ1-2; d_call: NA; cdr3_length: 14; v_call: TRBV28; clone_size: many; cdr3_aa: CASSAIGRNYGYTF; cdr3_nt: TGTGCCAGCAGTGCCATAGGGAGGAACTATGGCTACACCTTC
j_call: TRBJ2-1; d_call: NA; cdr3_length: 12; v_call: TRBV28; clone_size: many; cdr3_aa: CASSLLHNEQFF; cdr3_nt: TGTGCCAGCAGTTTGCTCCACAATGAGCAGTTCTTC